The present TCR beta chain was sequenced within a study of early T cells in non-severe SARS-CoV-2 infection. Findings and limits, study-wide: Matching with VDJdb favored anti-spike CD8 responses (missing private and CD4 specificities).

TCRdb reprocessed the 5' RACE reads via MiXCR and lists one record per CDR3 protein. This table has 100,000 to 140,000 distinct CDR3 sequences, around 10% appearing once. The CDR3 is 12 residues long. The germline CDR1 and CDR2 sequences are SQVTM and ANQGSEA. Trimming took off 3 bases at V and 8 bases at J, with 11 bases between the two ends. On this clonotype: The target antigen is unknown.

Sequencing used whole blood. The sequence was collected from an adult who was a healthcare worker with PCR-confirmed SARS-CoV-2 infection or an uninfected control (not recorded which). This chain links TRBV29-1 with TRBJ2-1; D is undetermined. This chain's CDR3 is CSVDVLPDEQFF. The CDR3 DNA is TGCAGCGTTGATGTCCTCCCCGATGAGCAGTTCTTC.